This record covers a single TCR beta chain. The antigen remains undetermined. This may arise from a read error, as a much more abundant clone is one base away. This entry belongs to a study of blood T cells in healthy people across ages. Alongside a J-beta primer mix, a sample-barcoded 5' primer served in a second PCR lasting about 6 to 12 cycles. TCRdb called the 5' RACE reads again in MiXCR, with one record for every CDR3 protein. The sample carries approximately 800,000 distinct CDR3 sequences, about half recorded once. The CDR3 runs 12 residues. Germline V gene lookup returns CDR1 DFQATT and CDR2 SNEGSKA (reference sequence). Deletions cut 5 bases from V and 9 bases from J, with 14 bases between. Findings of the study overall: With unsorted PBMCs, a conclusive comparison of naive versus antigen-experienced cells was not possible. Aged donors had fewer naive CD4+ cells and lower diversity than long-lived donors.

The chain employs TRBV20-1 and TRBJ2-1; D ambiguous. Sequencing was done on a sample of blood. The source is a man older than 75 in good health. CDR3 region: CSAPDVSAEQFF. The DNA for the CDR3 is TGCAGTGCTCCCGACGTGTCCGCTGAGCAGTTCTTC.